Below, 5 T cell receptor beta chains from the same sample are listed, as sequenced in a study of blood T cell repertoires in COVID-19. TCRdb's copy holds only in-frame clones and misses some; the assay was immunoSEQ multiplex PCR. The data contain approximately 210,000 clones, roughly 78% of them singletons. Material for sequencing was peripheral blood. All receptors come from a middle-aged woman with acute or convalescent COVID-19.

The rearrangement links TRBV21-1 to TRBJ2-7; the table's D call TRBD2 went unverified against the DNA. TRBV21-1 is shown as a pseudogene. This CDR3 is 20 amino acids long. DNA for the CDR3: TGTGCCAGCAGCAAAGATTCTCGGACTAGCGGGAGGGCCGGGTCCTACGAGCAGTACTTC. Residues: CASSKDSRTSGRAGSYEQYF.

The rearrangement uses TRBV19 and TRBJ1-1; D call uncertain. Germline V gene sequence: CDR1 LNHDA, CDR2 SQIVND (reference sequence). Trimming left V 2 bases short and J 2 bases short, with 9 bases between. This CDR3 has 14 residues. The CDR3 DNA reads as TGTGCCAGTAGTATAAATCGGGGTAACACTGAAGCTTTCTTT. Amino acids: CASSINRGNTEAFF.

The chain is built from TRBV4-3 and TRBJ2-3, with TRBD1 matching 7 bases. The CDR3 is 16 amino acids. Germline V gene sequence: CDR1 LGHNA, CDR2 YSLEER. The V and J ends lost 0 bases and 6 bases, in that order; junction bases with no gene match: 9. Here the CDR3 reads CASSQDGAGGYDTQYF. The CDR3 DNA sequence: TGCGCCAGCAGCCAAGATGGGGCAGGGGGATACGATACGCAGTATTTT.

This clone was observed a few times. This sequence joins TRBV30 and TRBJ1-2; D is possibly TRBD1 (5 bases). The CDR3 has 13 residues. CDR1 GTSNPN and CDR2 SVGIG come from the germline V gene (reference sequence). Between the trimmed V and J ends, which lost 5 bases and 5 bases, there was a span of 15 bases. CDR3 protein: CAWRSGDRYGYTF. The CDR3 DNA is TGTGCCTGGCGCTCGGGGGATAGGTATGGCTACACCTTC.

The chain combines TRBV27 with TRBJ2-7; D unresolved. V lost 5 bases, J lost 1 base, and 12 bases lay in between. CDR3 length: 14 residues. CDR1 and CDR2 from the germline V gene are MNHEY and SMNVEV (reference sequence). This chain's CDR3 is CASSLNSGSYEQYF. CDR3 nucleotides: TGTGCCAGCAGTCTGAACAGTGGGTCCTACGAGCAGTACTTC.